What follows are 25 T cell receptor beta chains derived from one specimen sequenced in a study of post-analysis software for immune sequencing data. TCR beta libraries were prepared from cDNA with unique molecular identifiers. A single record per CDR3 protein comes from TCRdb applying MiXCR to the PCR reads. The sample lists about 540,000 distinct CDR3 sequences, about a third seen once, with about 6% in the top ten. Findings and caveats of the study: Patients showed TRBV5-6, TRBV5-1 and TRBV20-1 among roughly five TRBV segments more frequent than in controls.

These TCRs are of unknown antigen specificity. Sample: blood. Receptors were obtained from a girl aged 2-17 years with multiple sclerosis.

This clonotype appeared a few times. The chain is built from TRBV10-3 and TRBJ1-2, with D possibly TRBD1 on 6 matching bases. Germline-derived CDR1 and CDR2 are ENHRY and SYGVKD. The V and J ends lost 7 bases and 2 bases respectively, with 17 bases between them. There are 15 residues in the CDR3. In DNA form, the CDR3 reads TGTGCCATCACCGACGAGGCCAGGGGAAACTATGGCTACACCTTC. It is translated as CAITDEARGNYGYTF.

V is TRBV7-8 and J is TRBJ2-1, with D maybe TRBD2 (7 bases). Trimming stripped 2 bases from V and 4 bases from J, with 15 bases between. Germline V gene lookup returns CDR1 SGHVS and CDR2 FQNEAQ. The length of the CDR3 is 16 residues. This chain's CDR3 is CASSLLGGAIYNEQFF. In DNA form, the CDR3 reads TGTGCCAGCAGCTTACTAGGGGGGGCGATTTACAATGAGCAGTTCTTC.

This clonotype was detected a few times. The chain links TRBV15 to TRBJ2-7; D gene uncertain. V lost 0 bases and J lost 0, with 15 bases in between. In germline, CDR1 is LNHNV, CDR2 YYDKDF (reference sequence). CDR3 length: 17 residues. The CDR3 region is CATSRDFRQPSSYEQYF. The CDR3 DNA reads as TGTGCCACCAGCAGAGATTTTCGGCAGCCTAGCTCCTACGAGCAGTACTTC.

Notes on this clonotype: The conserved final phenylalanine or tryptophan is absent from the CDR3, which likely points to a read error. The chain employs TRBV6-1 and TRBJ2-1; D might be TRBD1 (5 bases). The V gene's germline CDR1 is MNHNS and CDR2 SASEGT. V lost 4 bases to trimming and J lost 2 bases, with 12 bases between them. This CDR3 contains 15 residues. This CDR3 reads CASSVLTVPYNEQFL. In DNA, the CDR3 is TGTGCCAGCAGTGTCCTGACAGTCCCCTACAATGAGCAGTTCTTA.

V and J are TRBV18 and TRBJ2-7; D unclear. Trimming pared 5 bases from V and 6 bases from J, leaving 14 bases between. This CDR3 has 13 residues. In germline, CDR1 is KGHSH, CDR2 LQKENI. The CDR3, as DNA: TGTGCCAGCTCAGCAACCTCGAGTGCCGAGCAGTACTTC. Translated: CASSATSSAEQYF. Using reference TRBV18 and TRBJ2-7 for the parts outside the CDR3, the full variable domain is NAGVMQNPRHLVRRRGQEARLRCSPMKGHSHVYWYRQLPEEGLKFMVYLQKENIIDESGMPKERFSAEFPKEGPSILRIQQVVRGDSAAYFCASSATSSAEQYFGPGTRLTVT.

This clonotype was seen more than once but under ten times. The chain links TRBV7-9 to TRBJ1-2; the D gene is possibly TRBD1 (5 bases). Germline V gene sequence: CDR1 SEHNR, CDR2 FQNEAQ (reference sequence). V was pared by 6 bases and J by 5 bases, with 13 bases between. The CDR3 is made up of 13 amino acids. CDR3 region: CASSLGGLYGYTF. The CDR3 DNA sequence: TGTGCCAGCAGTTTGGGGGGGTTGTATGGCTACACCTTC. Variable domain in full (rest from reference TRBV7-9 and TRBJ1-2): DTGVSQNPRHKITKRGQNVTFRCDPISEHNRLYWYRQTLGQGPEFLTYFQNEAQLEKSRLLSDRFSAERPKGSFSTLEIQRTEQGDSAMYLCASSLGGLYGYTFGSGTRLTVV.

The CDR3 nucleotides read TGCAGCGTTCCCCGCTGGACAGGGGGTTACAATGAGCAGTTCTTC. Its protein product is CSVPRWTGGYNEQFF. The rearrangement joins TRBV29-1 to TRBJ2-1, with 10 bases that match TRBD1. The CDR3 consists of 15 residues. The V gene end was trimmed by 5 bases and the J gene end by 4 bases; junction bases not matched to a gene: 8. The germline V gene encodes CDR1 SQVTM and CDR2 ANQGSEA.

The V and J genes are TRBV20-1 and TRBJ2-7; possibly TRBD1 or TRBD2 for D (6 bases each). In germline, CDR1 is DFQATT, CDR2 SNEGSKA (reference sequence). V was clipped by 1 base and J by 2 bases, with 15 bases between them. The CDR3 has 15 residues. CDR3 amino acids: CSARVGWGAPYEQYF. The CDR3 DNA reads TGCAGTGCTAGAGTCGGGTGGGGGGCCCCCTACGAGCAGTACTTC.

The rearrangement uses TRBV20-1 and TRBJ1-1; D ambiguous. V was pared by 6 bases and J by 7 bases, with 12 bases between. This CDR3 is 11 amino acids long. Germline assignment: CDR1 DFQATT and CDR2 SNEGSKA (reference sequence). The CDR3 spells CSALSAFEAFF. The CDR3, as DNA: TGCAGTGCCCTATCCGCCTTTGAAGCTTTCTTT.

CDR3 in amino acids: CASIGQREETQYF. CDR3 nucleotides: TGTGCCAGCATTGGACAGAGAGAAGAGACCCAGTACTTC. The rearrangement links TRBV12-3 or TRBV12-4 to TRBJ2-5, with D possibly being TRBD1 (6 bases). V lost 7 bases and J lost 3, with 12 bases in between. This CDR3 spans 13 amino acids.

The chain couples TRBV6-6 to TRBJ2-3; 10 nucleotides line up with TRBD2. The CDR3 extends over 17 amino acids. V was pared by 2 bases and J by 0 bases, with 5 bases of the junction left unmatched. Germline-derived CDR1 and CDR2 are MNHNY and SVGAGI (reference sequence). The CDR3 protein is CASSYEKRGGSTDTQYF. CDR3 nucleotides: TGTGCCAGCAGTTACGAGAAGCGGGGGGGGAGCACAGATACGCAGTATTTT.

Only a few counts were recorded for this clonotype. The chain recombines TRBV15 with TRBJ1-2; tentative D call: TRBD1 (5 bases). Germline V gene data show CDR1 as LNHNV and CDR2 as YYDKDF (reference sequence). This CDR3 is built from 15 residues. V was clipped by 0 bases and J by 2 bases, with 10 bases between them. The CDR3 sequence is CATSREGGENYGYTF. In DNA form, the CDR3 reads TGTGCCACCAGCAGAGAAGGAGGGGAAAACTATGGCTACACCTTC.

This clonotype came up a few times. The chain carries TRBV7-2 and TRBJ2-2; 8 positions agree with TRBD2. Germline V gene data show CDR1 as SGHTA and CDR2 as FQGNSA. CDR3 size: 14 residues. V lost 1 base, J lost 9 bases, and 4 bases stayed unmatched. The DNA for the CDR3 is TGTGCCAGCAGCTTAGGCGGGGGGATCCGGGAGCTGTTTTTT. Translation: CASSLGGGIRELFF.

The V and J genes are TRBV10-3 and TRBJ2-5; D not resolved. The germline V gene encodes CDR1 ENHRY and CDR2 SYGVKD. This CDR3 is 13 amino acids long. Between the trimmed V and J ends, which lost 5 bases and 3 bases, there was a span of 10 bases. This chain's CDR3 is CAISSPAEETQYF. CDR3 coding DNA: TGTGCCATCAGTTCGCCGGCAGAAGAGACCCAGTACTTC.

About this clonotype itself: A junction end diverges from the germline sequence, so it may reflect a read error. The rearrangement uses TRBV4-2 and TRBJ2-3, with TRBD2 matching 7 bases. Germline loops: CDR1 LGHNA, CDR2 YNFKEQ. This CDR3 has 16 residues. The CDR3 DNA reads TGTGTCAGCAGCTCCGCGACTAGCCTACTCACAGATACGCAGTATTTT. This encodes CVSSSATSLLTDTQYF.

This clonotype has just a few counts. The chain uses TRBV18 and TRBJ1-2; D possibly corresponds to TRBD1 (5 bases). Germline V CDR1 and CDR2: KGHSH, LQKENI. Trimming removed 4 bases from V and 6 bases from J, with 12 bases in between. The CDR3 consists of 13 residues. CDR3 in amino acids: CASSLQGENGYTF. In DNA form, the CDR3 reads TGTGCCAGCTCACTCCAGGGTGAGAATGGCTACACCTTC.

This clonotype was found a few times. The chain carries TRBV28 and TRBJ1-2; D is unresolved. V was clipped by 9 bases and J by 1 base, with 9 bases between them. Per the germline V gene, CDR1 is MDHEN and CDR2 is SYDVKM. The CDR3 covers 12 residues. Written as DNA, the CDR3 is TGTGCCAGTAGAACAGTTAACTATGGCTACACCTTC. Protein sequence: CASRTVNYGYTF.

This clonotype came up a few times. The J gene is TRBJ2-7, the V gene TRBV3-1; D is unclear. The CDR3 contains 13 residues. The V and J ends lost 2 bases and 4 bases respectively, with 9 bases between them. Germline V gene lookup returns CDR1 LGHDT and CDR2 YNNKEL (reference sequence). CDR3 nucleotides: TGTGCCAGCAGCCAATCGGCCTTTTACGAGCAGTACTTC. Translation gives CASSQSAFYEQYF.

The CDR3 here is CASIPQGGPTEAFF. The CDR3, as DNA: TGTGCCAGCATTCCTCAGGGTGGTCCCACTGAAGCTTTCTTT. V gene TRBV6-6 combines with J gene TRBJ1-1; D might be TRBD1 (5 bases). Trimming removed 7 bases from V and 4 bases from J, with 16 bases in between. The CDR3 covers 14 residues. CDR1 MNHNY and CDR2 SVGAGI come from the germline V gene (reference sequence).

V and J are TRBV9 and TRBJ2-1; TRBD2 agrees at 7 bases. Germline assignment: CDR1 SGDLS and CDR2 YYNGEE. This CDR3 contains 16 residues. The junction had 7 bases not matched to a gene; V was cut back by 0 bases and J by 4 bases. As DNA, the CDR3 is TGTGCCAGCAGCGTAGAGGGAGGGTTACCTTACAATGAGCAGTTCTTC. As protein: CASSVEGGLPYNEQFF.

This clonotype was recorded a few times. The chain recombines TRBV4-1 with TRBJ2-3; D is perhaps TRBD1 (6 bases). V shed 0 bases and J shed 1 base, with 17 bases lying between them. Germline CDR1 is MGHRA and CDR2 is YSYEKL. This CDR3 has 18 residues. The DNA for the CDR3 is TGCGCCAGCAGCCAAGATCTGCGTGGTGCAGGGGGCACAGATACGCAGTATTTT. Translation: CASSQDLRGAGGTDTQYF.

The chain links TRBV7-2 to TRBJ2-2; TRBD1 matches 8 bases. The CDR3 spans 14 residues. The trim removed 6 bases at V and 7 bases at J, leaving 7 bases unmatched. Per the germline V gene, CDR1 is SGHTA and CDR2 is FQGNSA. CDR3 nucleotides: TGTGCCAGCAGAAAAGGACAGGGCCACGGGGAGCTGTTTTTT. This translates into CASRKGQGHGELFF.

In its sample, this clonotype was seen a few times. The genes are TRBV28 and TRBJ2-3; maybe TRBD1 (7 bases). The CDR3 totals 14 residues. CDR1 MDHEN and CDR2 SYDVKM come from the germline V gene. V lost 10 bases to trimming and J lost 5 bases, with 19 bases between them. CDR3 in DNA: TGTGCCACCGACGGCGCAGGGGGGAAAGATACGCAGTATTTT. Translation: CATDGAGGKDTQYF.

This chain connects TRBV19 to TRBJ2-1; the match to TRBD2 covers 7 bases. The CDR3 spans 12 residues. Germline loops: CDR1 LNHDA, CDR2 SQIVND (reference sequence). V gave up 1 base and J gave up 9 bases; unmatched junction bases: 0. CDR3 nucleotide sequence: TGTGCCAGTAGTATAGGGGGGGGTGAGCAGTTCTTC. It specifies CASSIGGGEQFF.

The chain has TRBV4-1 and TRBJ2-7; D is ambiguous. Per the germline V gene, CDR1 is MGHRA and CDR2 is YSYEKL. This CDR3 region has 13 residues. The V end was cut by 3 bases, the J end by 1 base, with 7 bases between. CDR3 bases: TGCGCCAGCAGCCATGTGGGGTCCTACGAGCAGTACTTC. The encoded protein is CASSHVGSYEQYF.